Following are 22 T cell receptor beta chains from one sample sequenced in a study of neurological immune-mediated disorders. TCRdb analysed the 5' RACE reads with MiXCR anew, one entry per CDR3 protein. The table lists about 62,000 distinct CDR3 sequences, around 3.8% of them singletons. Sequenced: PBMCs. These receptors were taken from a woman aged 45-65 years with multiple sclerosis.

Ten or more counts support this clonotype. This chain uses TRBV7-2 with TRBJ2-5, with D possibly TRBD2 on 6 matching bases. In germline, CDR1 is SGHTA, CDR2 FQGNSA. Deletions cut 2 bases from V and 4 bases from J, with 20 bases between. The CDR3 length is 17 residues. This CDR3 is CASSLLKRAGGGETQYF. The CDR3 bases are TGTGCCAGCAGCTTACTCAAGAGGGCTGGGGGAGGAGAGACCCAGTACTTC. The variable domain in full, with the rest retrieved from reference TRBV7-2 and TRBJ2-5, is GAGVSQSPSNKVTEKGKDVELRCDPISGHTALYWYRQSLGQGLEFLIYFQGNSAPDKSGLPSDRFSAERTGGSVSTLTIQRTQQEDSAVYLCASSLLKRAGGGETQYFGPGTRLLVL.

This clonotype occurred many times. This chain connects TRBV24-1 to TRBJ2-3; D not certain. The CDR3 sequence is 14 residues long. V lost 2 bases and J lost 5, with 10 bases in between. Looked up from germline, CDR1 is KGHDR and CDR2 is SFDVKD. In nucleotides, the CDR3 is TGTGCCACCAGTGATTCCGGATATTTAGATACGCAGTATTTT. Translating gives CATSDSGYLDTQYF.

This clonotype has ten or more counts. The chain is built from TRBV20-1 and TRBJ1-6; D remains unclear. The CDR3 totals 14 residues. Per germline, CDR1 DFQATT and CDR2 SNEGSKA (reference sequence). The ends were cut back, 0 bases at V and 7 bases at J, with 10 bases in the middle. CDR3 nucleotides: TGCAGTGCTAGAGAGGGCCGGGGAAATTCACCCCTCCACTTT. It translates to CSAREGRGNSPLHF.

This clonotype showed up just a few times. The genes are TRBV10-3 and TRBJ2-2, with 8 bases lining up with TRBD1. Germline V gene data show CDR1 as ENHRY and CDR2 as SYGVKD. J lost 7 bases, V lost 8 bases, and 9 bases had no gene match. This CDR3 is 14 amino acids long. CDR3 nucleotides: TGTGCCATCCACCCAGGGGGCGAGAGCGGGGAGCTGTTTTTT. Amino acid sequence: CAIHPGGESGELFF.

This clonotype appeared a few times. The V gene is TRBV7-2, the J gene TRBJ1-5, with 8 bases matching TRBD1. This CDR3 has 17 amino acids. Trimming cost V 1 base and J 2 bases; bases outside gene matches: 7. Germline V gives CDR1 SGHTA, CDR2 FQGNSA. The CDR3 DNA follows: TGTGCCAGCAGCTTAGGACAGGGGATTTATGGCAATCAGCCCCAGCATTTT. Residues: CASSLGQGIYGNQPQHF.

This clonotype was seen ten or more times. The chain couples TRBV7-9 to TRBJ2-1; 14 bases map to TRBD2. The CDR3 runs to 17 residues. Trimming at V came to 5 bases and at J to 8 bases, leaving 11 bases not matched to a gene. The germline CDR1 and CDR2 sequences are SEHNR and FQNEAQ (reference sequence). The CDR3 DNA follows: TGTGCCAGCAGCATGACTAGCGGGAGGGCCAGGTTGGATGAGCAGTTCTTC. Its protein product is CASSMTSGRARLDEQFF.

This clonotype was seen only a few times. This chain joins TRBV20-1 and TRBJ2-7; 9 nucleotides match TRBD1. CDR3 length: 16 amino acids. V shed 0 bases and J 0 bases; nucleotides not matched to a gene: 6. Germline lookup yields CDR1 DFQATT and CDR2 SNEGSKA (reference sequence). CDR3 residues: CSARDFRDRVSYEQYF. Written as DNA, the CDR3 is TGCAGTGCTAGAGATTTCCGGGACAGGGTCTCCTACGAGCAGTACTTC.

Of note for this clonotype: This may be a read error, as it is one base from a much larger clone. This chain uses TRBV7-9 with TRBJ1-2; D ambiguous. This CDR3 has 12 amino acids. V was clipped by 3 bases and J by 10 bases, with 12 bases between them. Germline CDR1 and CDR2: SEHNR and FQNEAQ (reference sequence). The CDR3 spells CASSLILPDYTF. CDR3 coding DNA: TGTGCCAGCAGCTTGATTCTCCCTGACTACACCTTC.

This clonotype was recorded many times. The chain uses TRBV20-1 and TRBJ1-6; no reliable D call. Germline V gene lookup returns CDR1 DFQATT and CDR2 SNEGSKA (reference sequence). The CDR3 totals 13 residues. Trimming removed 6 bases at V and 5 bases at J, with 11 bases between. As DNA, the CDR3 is TGCAGTGCCACGGAGGCCCATAATTCACCCCTCCACTTT. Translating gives CSATEAHNSPLHF.

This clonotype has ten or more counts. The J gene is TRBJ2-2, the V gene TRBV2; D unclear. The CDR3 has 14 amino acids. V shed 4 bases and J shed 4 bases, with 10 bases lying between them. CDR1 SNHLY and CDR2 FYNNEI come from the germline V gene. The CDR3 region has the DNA TGTGCCAGCAGTGTTGGTCACTCCACCGGGGAGCTGTTTTTT. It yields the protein CASSVGHSTGELFF. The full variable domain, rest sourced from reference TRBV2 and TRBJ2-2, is EPEVTQTPSHQVTQMGQEVILRCVPISNHLYFYWYRQILGQKVEFLVSFYNNEISEKSEIFDDQFSVERPDGSNFTLKIRSTKLEDSAMYFCASSVGHSTGELFFGEGSRLTVL.

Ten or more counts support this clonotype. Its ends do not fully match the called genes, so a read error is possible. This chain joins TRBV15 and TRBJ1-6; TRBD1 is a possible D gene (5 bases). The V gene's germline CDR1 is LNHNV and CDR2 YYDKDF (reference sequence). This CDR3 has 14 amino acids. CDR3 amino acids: CATSGHIRGSPLNF. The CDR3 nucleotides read TGTGCCACCAGCGGACACATTCGGGGATCACCCCTCAACTTT.

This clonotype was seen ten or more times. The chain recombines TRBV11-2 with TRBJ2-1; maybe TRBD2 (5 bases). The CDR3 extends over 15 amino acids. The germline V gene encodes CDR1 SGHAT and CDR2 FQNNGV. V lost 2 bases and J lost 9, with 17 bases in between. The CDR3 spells CASSLLGNLGGEQFF. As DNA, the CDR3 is TGTGCCAGCAGCTTACTCGGAAACCTCGGAGGTGAGCAGTTCTTC.

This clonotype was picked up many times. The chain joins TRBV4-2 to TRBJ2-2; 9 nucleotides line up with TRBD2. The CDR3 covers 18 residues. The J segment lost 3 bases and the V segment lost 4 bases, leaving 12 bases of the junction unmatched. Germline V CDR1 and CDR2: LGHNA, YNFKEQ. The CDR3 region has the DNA TGTGCCAGCAGCCCATTCGGCGCGGGAGGGCCTGACACCGGGGAGCTGTTTTTT. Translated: CASSPFGAGGPDTGELFF.

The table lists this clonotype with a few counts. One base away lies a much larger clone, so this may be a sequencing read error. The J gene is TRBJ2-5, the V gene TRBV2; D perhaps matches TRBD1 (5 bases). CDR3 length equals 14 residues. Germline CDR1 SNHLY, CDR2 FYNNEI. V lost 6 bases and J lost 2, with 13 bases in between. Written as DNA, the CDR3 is TGTGCCAGCAGGTGGCAGGGAACGCAAGAGACCCAGTACTTC. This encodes CASRWQGTQETQYF.

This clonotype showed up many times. Written as DNA, the CDR3 is TGCAGCGGGGGACAGGGGAGCACTGAAGCTTTCTTT. It codes for CSGGQGSTEAFF. The chain is built from TRBV29-1 and TRBJ1-1; TRBD1 matches at 10 bases. Trimming at V came to 7 bases and at J to 4 bases, leaving 3 bases not matched to a gene. CDR3 length: 12 residues. Germline V gene data show CDR1 as SQVTM and CDR2 as ANQGSEA.

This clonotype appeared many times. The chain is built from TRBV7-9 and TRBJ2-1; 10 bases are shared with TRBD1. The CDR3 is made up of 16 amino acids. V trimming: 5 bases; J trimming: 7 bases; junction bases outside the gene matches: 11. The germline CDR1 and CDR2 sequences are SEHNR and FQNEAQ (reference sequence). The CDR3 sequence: CASSHPVEDRGNEQFF. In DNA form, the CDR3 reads TGTGCCAGCAGCCACCCGGTAGAGGACAGGGGGAATGAGCAGTTCTTC.

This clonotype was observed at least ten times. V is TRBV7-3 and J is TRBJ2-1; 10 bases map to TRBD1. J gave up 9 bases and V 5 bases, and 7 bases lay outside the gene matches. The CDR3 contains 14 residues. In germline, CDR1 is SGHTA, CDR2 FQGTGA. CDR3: CASSPRQGALEQFF. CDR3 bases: TGTGCCAGCAGCCCCCGACAGGGGGCCCTTGAGCAGTTCTTC.

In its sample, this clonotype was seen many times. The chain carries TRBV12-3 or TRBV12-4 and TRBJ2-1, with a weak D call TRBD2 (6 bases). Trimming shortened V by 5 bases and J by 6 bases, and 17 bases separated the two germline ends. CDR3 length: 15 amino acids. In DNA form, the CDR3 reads TGTGCCAGCAGTGACTGGGACTTTTCCCGCAATGAGCAGTTCTTC. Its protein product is CASSDWDFSRNEQFF.

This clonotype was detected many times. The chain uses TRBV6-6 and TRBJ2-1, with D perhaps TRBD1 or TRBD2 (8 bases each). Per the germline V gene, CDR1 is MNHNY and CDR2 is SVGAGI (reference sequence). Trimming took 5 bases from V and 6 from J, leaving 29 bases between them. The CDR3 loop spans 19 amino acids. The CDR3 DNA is TGTGCCAGCAGTGCCCAGGGGGCAGGCGGGAGGATTATCGGCAATGAGCAGTTCTTC. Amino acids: CASSAQGAGGRIIGNEQFF.

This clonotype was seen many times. CDR3 residues: CASSYRGGEQYF. CDR3 bases: TGTGCCAGCAGTTACCGGGGGGGCGAGCAGTACTTC. The V call is TRBV7-9, the J call TRBJ2-7; TRBD2 matches at 8 bases. The J segment lost 6 bases and the V segment lost 6 bases, leaving 4 bases of the junction unmatched. Germline CDR1 is SEHNR and CDR2 is FQNEAQ (reference sequence). CDR3 length: 12 amino acids.

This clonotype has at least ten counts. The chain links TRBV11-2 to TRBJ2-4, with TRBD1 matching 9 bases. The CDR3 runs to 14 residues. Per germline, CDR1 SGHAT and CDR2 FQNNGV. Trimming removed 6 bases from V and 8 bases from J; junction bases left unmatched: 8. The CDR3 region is CASRPGTGLDIQYF. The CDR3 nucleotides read TGTGCCAGCAGGCCCGGGACAGGGCTGGACATTCAGTACTTC.

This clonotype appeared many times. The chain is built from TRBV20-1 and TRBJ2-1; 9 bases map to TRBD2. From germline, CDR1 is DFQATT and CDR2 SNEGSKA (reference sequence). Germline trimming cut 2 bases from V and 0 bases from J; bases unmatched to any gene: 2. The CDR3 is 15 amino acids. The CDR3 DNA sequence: TGCAGTGCTAGACTAGCGGGAACCTCCTACAATGAGCAGTTCTTC. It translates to CSARLAGTSYNEQFF.